The clone carrying this T cell receptor (beta chain) was observed a few times. Investigators isolated RNA and reverse transcribed it into cDNA to act as the sequencing template. Some clones are missing from TCRdb's copy, which holds only in-frame ones; the method was immunoSEQ multiplex PCR. The top ten hold around 1.6% of the sample, which has about 210,000 clones, around three fifths seen once. The germline V gene has CDR1 MRHNA and CDR2 SNTAGT. The length of the CDR3 is 15 residues. The ends were cut back, 5 bases at V and 0 bases at J, with 10 bases in the middle. The data are from a study of CD8+ T cells in alopecia areata. Background on the study: Tofacitinib therapy lasting 6 to 18 months was followed by 6 months off drug.

Treatment in this sample: oral pan-JAK inhibitor, 5-10 mg twice daily. Alopecia areata patients gave lesional scalp punch biopsies and peripheral blood samples. Investigators sorted PBMCs to obtain both CD4+ and CD8+ T cells. This specimen consisted of CD4+ T cells sorted from blood, obtained at week 4, from a patient treated with tofacitinib. The V call is TRBV6-4, the J call TRBJ2-2; D may be TRBD1 or TRBD2 (5 bases each). The origin of this receptor is a human donor with alopecia areata. The CDR3 loop reads CASSTGAPNTGELFF. As DNA, the CDR3 is TGTGCCAGCAGTACCGGGGCCCCGAACACCGGGGAGCTGTTTTTT.